A selection of T cell receptor beta chains follows, all from one sample in a study of T cell clonotyping in hematopoietic cell transplantation. The data were produced by immunoSEQ multiplex PCR, yet TCRdb's version contains in-frame clones alone and is incomplete. This sample has thousands of clones, with just under 95% found just once. Sequenced material: peripheral blood mononuclear cells, taken 30 days after allogeneic stem cell transplant. Every receptor here comes from a male patient in his 70s who had an allogeneic stem cell transplant from an unrelated donor, so T cells may come from the graft donor. Some clones in this sample may be carry-over from other donors' samples. Both conserved end residues are part of each CDR3. D genes are given only for firm matches. Clone size is stated in some rows and not others, as once, few, many or a class when expanded.

v_call	clone_size	j_call	d_call	cdr3_nt	cdr3_aa
TRBV19	NA	TRBJ1-4	NA	TGTGCCAGTAGCCAAAACAGAGCAACTAATGAAAAACTGTTTTTT	CASSQNRATNEKLFF
TRBV6-1	NA	TRBJ2-7	NA	TGTGCCAGCAACAACTATGGCGGCCCAACCTACGAGCAGTACTTC	CASNNYGGPTYEQYF
TRBV16	NA	TRBJ2-5	NA	TGTGCCAGCAGCCAAATCCGGCGCCAAGAGACCCAGTACTTC	CASSQIRRQETQYF
TRBV6-1	NA	TRBJ2-7	TRBD1	TGTGCCAGCAGTAAAAGACAGGGTCAGGGCGAGCAGTACTTC	CASSKRQGQGEQYF
TRBV19	NA	TRBJ1-5	NA	TGTGCCAGTAGTATTGGGTGGCAAGGCCAAAGCAATCAGCCCCAGCATTTT	CASSIGWQGQSNQPQHF
TRBV7-2	NA	TRBJ1-2	NA	TGTGCCAGCAGCTTAGCGGACTATGGCTACACCTTC	CASSLADYGYTF
TRBV19	NA	TRBJ1-5	TRBD1	TGTGCCAGTAGTTTCGACAGGGTCAATCAGCCCCAGCATTTT	CASSFDRVNQPQHF
TRBV29-1	NA	TRBJ2-3	TRBD2	TGCAGCGTTCGCGACGGACTAGCGGGAGGCCCTACCCTGACAGATACGCAGTATTTT	CSVRDGLAGGPTLTDTQYF
TRBV4-1	NA	TRBJ2-5	NA	TGCGCCAGCAGCCAGGACGCCAGGGCGTCAGAGACCCAGTACTTC	CASSQDARASETQYF
TRBV5-4	NA	TRBJ2-3	NA	TGTGCCAGCAGCTTGGAGGGGACGGACCCTAGCACAGATACGCAGTATTTT	CASSLEGTDPSTDTQYF
TRBV6-5	NA	TRBJ1-1	NA	TGTGCCAGCAGTTACTACAACCTCGGGGAAGCTTTCTTT	CASSYYNLGEAFF
TRBV29-1	NA	TRBJ2-7	TRBD1	TGCAGCGTTGGGACAGGGGAATGGGAGCAGTACTTC	CSVGTGEWEQYF
TRBV6-1	NA	TRBJ2-5	TRBD1	TGTGCCAGCAGAGGACAGGGGTTGGTTCAAGAGACCCAGTACTTC	CASRGQGLVQETQYF
TRBV7-8	NA	TRBJ1-1	NA	TGTGCCAGCAGCCGAGACACCATTGAAGCTTTCTTT	CASSRDTIEAFF
TRBV11-2	NA	TRBJ2-7	NA	TGTGCCAGCAGCTTAGCGGGCAGCTCCTACGAGCAGTACTTC	CASSLAGSSYEQYF
TRBV19	NA	TRBJ2-2	TRBD1	TGTGCCAGTAGCCAAACAACAGGGGGCCCGAACACCGGGGAGCTGTTTTTT	CASSQTTGGPNTGELFF
TRBV29-1	NA	TRBJ2-7	NA	TGCAGCGTTGTAACGGGCGGCTTTTACGAGCAGTACTTC	CSVVTGGFYEQYF
TRBV11-2	NA	TRBJ1-1	TRBD1	TGTGCCAGCAGCTTAGTCCGGACAGGCCGAAACACTGAAGCTTTCTTT	CASSLVRTGRNTEAFF
TRBV28	NA	TRBJ1-2	NA	TGTGCCAGCAGTTTTGGTCGGACTAACTATGGCTACACCTTC	CASSFGRTNYGYTF
TRBV5-1	NA	TRBJ2-5	TRBD1	TGCGCCAGCAGCTTGGGCGACAGGGGCCAAGAGACCCAGTACTTC	CASSLGDRGQETQYF
TRBV4-3	NA	TRBJ1-2	NA	TGCGCCAGCAGCCAAGAGCCAGGGGATATTAATGGCTACACCTTC	CASSQEPGDINGYTF
TRBV25-1	NA	TRBJ1-1	NA	TGTGCCAGCAGTTGGAAAGTGAACACTGAAGCTTTCTTT	CASSWKVNTEAFF
TRBV7-2	NA	TRBJ1-3	NA	TGTGCCAGCAGCTCCCTAGGGGCAGGGGCCCATTACTCTGGAAACACCATATATTTT	CASSSLGAGAHYSGNTIYF
TRBV7-9	NA	TRBJ1-4	NA	TGTGCCAGCAGCTTGGGGGTGGGGCTATCAACTAATGAAAAACTGTTTTTT	CASSLGVGLSTNEKLFF
TRBV6-5	NA	TRBJ1-6	NA	TGTGCCAGCAGTTTTACTCGAAATCGAGGATCACCCCTCCACTTT	CASSFTRNRGSPLHF
TRBV7-2	NA	TRBJ2-7	NA	TGTGCCAGCAGCATCACACTAGGCGAGCAGTACTTC	CASSITLGEQYF
TRBV4-2	NA	TRBJ2-7	TRBD2	TGTGCCAGCAGCCAAGAGGGACTAGCGGGAGCCGAGCAGTACTTC	CASSQEGLAGAEQYF
TRBV9	NA	TRBJ2-2	NA	TGTGCCAGCAGCCCAGACAGTTACACCGGGGAGCTGTTTTTT	CASSPDSYTGELFF
TRBV5-4	NA	TRBJ1-2	NA	TGTGCCAGCAGCTTGGGGGACTATGGCTACACCTTC	CASSLGDYGYTF
TRBV5-4	once	TRBJ2-3	NA	TGTGCCAGCAGCTTGGGCCCTAGCAAGAGCACAGATACGCAGTATTTT	CASSLGPSKSTDTQYF
TRBV7-8	NA	TRBJ1-5	NA	TGTGCCAGCAGCGCCGACCCCCGTCAGCCCCAGCATTTT	CASSADPRQPQHF
TRBV6-1	NA	TRBJ2-3	NA	TGTGCCAGCAGTGAATGGGGCGGAGATACAGATACGCAGTATTTT	CASSEWGGDTDTQYF
TRBV27	NA	TRBJ2-7	TRBD2	TGTGCCAGCAGTACCCGCCTAGCGGCTACCTCCTACGAGCAGTACTTC	CASSTRLAATSYEQYF
TRBV6-5	NA	TRBJ1-2	TRBD1	TGTGCCAGCTATAGTCCAGGGGGCGGAGGGTATGGCTACACCTTC	CASYSPGGGGYGYTF
TRBV9	NA	TRBJ1-3	TRBD1	TGTGCCAGCAGCGTAACCGCTCCGGGACAGGGGAACACCATATATTTT	CASSVTAPGQGNTIYF
TRBV4-1	NA	TRBJ1-1	NA	TGCGCCAGCAGCCCGGTGGGGGGGAAGAACACTGAAGCTTTCTTT	CASSPVGGKNTEAFF
TRBV6-6	NA	TRBJ2-7	TRBD2	TGTGCCAGCACGGACCGAGCGGGAGTTTACGAGCAGTACTTC	CASTDRAGVYEQYF
TRBV5-1	NA	TRBJ2-3	TRBD2	TGCGCCAGCAGCCTCGGGACTAGCGGGACGTCAGATACGCAGTATTTT	CASSLGTSGTSDTQYF
TRBV25-1	NA	TRBJ2-1	TRBD2	TGTGCCAGCAGTGTCCTAGCGGGAGAGGATGAGCAGTTCTTC	CASSVLAGEDEQFF
TRBV9	NA	TRBJ2-7	NA	TGTGCCAGCAGCGTAGAGGGCGAGTCTGGCTACGAGCAGTACTTC	CASSVEGESGYEQYF
TRBV27	NA	TRBJ2-4	TRBD2	TGTGCCAGCAGTGTAGCGGGATTGTCCAAAAACATTCAGTACTTC	CASSVAGLSKNIQYF
TRBV30	NA	TRBJ1-2	TRBD1	TGTGCCTGGGGGACAGTATTCTATGGCTACACCTTC	CAWGTVFYGYTF
TRBV21-1	NA	TRBJ1-4	NA	TGTGCCAGCAATTTAACGGAGACGGGAAACGAAAAACTGTTTTTT	CASNLTETGNEKLFF
TRBV4-2	NA	TRBJ2-3	TRBD2	TGTGCCAGCAGCCAAACTGGTGTGGGACTAGCGGGACATAGCACAGATACGCAGTATTTT	CASSQTGVGLAGHSTDTQYF
TRBV2	NA	TRBJ1-6	TRBD1	TGTGCCAGCAGTATAGACAGGGTAAGTTCACCCCTCCACTTT	CASSIDRVSSPLHF
TRBV19	NA	TRBJ2-1	TRBD2	TGTGCCAGTAGTCCGGGACTAGCGGTTAACAATGAGCAGTTCTTC	CASSPGLAVNNEQFF
TRBV6-1	NA	TRBJ2-7	TRBD2	TGTGCCAGCAGTGGGGGACTAGTATACGAGCAGTACTTC	CASSGGLVYEQYF
TRBV25-1	NA	TRBJ2-5	NA	TGTGCCAGCAGTGAAGGACAGTACCAAGAGACCCAGTACTTC	CASSEGQYQETQYF
TRBV29-1	NA	TRBJ1-5	TRBD1	TGCAGCGTTGAGGGACAGCAAAATCAGCCCCAGCATTTT	CSVEGQQNQPQHF
TRBV7-9	NA	TRBJ2-3	NA	TGTGCCAGCAGCTTCGGGGGGCCAGATACGCAGTATTTT	CASSFGGPDTQYF
TRBV11-2	few	TRBJ2-5	NA	TGTGCCAGCAGCTTAGTACCAGAATCGGGGCAAGAGACCCAGTACTTC	CASSLVPESGQETQYF
TRBV28	NA	TRBJ2-7	NA	TGTGCCAGCAGTTTATATCCGGGACTCTCCTACGAGCAGTACTTC	CASSLYPGLSYEQYF
TRBV19	NA	TRBJ1-5	NA	TGTGCCAGTACCCGAAGCGTACAGGGCTATCAGCCCCAGCATTTT	CASTRSVQGYQPQHF
TRBV28	NA	TRBJ2-7	NA	TGTGCCAGCAACGGTAACCCAGGAGGCTACGAGCAGTACTTC	CASNGNPGGYEQYF
TRBV7-8	NA	TRBJ2-7	NA	TGTGCCAGCAGCCGCGTCGGTATGGTTTCCTACGAGCAGTACTTC	CASSRVGMVSYEQYF